This T cell receptor (beta chain) was recorded in a study of cytomegalovirus exposure and HLA in healthy donors. Study-level findings and limits: A later look showed TCR association rates differing by HLA locus, highest for DRB1 and lowest for HLA-C.

This CDR3 has 13 residues. Germline V CDR1 and CDR2: SQVTM, ANQGSEA. Trimming left V 1 base short and J 8 bases short, with 14 bases between. With respect to this clone: What it binds is not known.

The PCR was carried out with 60 Vbeta primers and 13 Jbeta primers. Sequencing used immunoSEQ multiplex PCR; TCRdb keeps in-frame clones, though not all of them. The data contain about 130,000 clones, approximately 75% of them singletons. Healthy individuals who donated bone marrow served as the donors. This receptor was taken from a middle-aged woman in good health and CMV-seropositive. The chain recombines TRBV29-1 with TRBJ1-1; D possibly corresponds to TRBD1 (6 bases). Sequencing was done on a sample of PBMCs. CDR3 bases: TGCAGCGTTGAAGTCGGGGGGCTCCCAGAAGCTTTCTTT. Protein product: CSVEVGGLPEAFF.